Listed below are T cell receptor beta chains from one sample, sequenced in a study of blood T cells in healthy people across ages. TCRdb reprocessed the 5' RACE reads via MiXCR and lists one record per CDR3 protein. The sample contains about 800,000 distinct CDR3 sequences, around 25% of which appear only once. These sequences were also reported in another study, on T cells of mothers and their children.

The specimen was blood. All receptors derive from a boy younger than 18 in good health. Both conserved end residues are part of each CDR3. The order of the fields is clone size, J gene, V gene, CDR3 length, D gene, CDR3 protein, CDR3 DNA. The D gene is left open where the match is weak. Clone size appears in some rows only: once, few, many, or a class for an expanded clone.

clone size: NA
J gene: TRBJ2-5
V gene: TRBV4-2
CDR3 length: 15
D gene: NA
CDR3 protein: CASSQDRGYPREQYF
CDR3 DNA: TGTGCCAGCAGCCAAGATCGCGGCTACCCGCGAGAGCAGTACTTC

clone size: few
J gene: TRBJ1-5
V gene: TRBV6-2/TRBV6-3
CDR3 length: 15
D gene: TRBD1
CDR3 protein: CASSSAGQGYQPQHF
CDR3 DNA: TGTGCCAGCAGTTCGGCGGGACAGGGGTACCAGCCCCAGCATTTT

clone size: few
J gene: TRBJ1-1
V gene: TRBV10-3
CDR3 length: 13
D gene: TRBD1
CDR3 protein: CAISMDRDGEAFF
CDR3 DNA: TGTGCCATCAGTATGGACAGGGACGGTGAAGCTTTCTTT

clone size: once
J gene: TRBJ1-1
V gene: TRBV11-1
CDR3 length: 15
D gene: TRBD1
CDR3 protein: CASSEGQGLNTEAFF
CDR3 DNA: TGTGCCAGCAGCGAGGGACAGGGGCTGAACACTGAAGCTTTCTTT

clone size: few
J gene: TRBJ1-4
V gene: TRBV12-3/TRBV12-4
CDR3 length: 15
D gene: NA
CDR3 protein: CASSFITPGNEKLFF
CDR3 DNA: TGTGCCAGCAGTTTTATTACCCCCGGAAATGAAAAACTGTTTTTT

clone size: NA
J gene: TRBJ1-2
V gene: TRBV7-8
CDR3 length: 14
D gene: NA
CDR3 protein: CASSLQKGGYGYTF
CDR3 DNA: TGTGCCAGCAGCCTCCAAAAAGGGGGCTATGGCTACACCTTC

clone size: once
J gene: TRBJ1-2
V gene: TRBV28
CDR3 length: 18
D gene: TRBD1
CDR3 protein: CTSSLQDRGPSANYGYTF
CDR3 DNA: TGTACCAGCAGTTTGCAGGACAGGGGGCCCAGTGCTAACTATGGCTACACCTTC

clone size: once
J gene: TRBJ2-1
V gene: TRBV3-1
CDR3 length: 16
D gene: TRBD2
CDR3 protein: CASSRLSGGPYNEQFF
CDR3 DNA: TGTGCCAGCAGCCGGCTTAGCGGGGGTCCCTACAATGAGCAGTTCTTC

clone size: NA
J gene: TRBJ2-5
V gene: TRBV28
CDR3 length: 13
D gene: NA
CDR3 protein: CASTTVGKETQYF
CDR3 DNA: TGTGCCAGCACAACAGTCGGCAAGGAGACCCAGTACTTC

clone size: few
J gene: TRBJ2-1
V gene: TRBV12-3/TRBV12-4
CDR3 length: 18
D gene: TRBD1
CDR3 protein: CASSLDRGTLSSYNEQFF
CDR3 DNA: TGTGCCAGCAGTTTGGACAGGGGAACTCTAAGCTCCTACAATGAGCAGTTCTTC

clone size: NA
J gene: TRBJ1-3
V gene: TRBV12-3/TRBV12-4
CDR3 length: 14
D gene: NA
CDR3 protein: CASSLRDSGNTIYF
CDR3 DNA: TGTGCCAGCAGTTTAAGAGATAGTGGAAACACCATATATTTT

clone size: few
J gene: TRBJ2-7
V gene: TRBV12-3/TRBV12-4
CDR3 length: 11
D gene: NA
CDR3 protein: CASRHRGEQYF
CDR3 DNA: TGTGCCAGCAGACATAGGGGCGAGCAGTACTTC

clone size: few
J gene: TRBJ2-3
V gene: TRBV5-1
CDR3 length: 21
D gene: NA
CDR3 protein: CASSFPRLGPIELPQRDTQYF
CDR3 DNA: TGCGCCAGCAGCTTCCCCCGACTAGGACCCATTGAACTTCCGCAGCGGGATACGCAGTATTTT

clone size: NA
J gene: TRBJ2-1
V gene: TRBV20-1
CDR3 length: 10
D gene: NA
CDR3 protein: CSARGLGQFF
CDR3 DNA: TGCAGTGCTAGGGGCCTTGGGCAGTTCTTC

clone size: few
J gene: TRBJ1-4
V gene: TRBV6-5
CDR3 length: 15
D gene: TRBD1
CDR3 protein: CASSQDRKSNEKLFF
CDR3 DNA: TGTGCCAGCAGTCAGGACAGGAAGAGTAATGAAAAACTGTTTTTT

clone size: NA
J gene: TRBJ2-3
V gene: TRBV4-3
CDR3 length: 17
D gene: TRBD1
CDR3 protein: CASSQFYKQGGTDTQYF
CDR3 DNA: TGCGCCAGCAGCCAATTCTATAAACAGGGGGGAACAGATACGCAGTATTTT

clone size: NA
J gene: TRBJ2-7
V gene: TRBV28
CDR3 length: 16
D gene: TRBD2
CDR3 protein: CASSLWGGTGSYEQYF
CDR3 DNA: TGTGCCAGCAGTTTATGGGGGGGGACGGGCTCCTACGAGCAGTACTTC

clone size: NA
J gene: TRBJ1-2
V gene: TRBV6-5
CDR3 length: 14
D gene: TRBD1
CDR3 protein: CASSDRDRVSAYTF
CDR3 DNA: TGTGCCAGCAGTGACCGGGACAGGGTGTCAGCCTACACCTTC

clone size: few
J gene: TRBJ1-6
V gene: TRBV20-1
CDR3 length: 13
D gene: NA
CDR3 protein: CSAREGLGSPLHF
CDR3 DNA: TGCAGTGCTAGAGAGGGCCTTGGTTCACCCCTCCACTTT

clone size: NA
J gene: TRBJ2-7
V gene: TRBV7-9
CDR3 length: 11
D gene: NA
CDR3 protein: CALGGLGEQYF
CDR3 DNA: TGTGCCTTGGGGGGGCTCGGCGAGCAGTACTTC

clone size: NA
J gene: TRBJ2-1
V gene: TRBV20-1
CDR3 length: 13
D gene: NA
CDR3 protein: CSAGKTEYNEQFF
CDR3 DNA: TGCAGTGCTGGAAAGACAGAATACAATGAGCAGTTCTTC

clone size: NA
J gene: TRBJ1-1
V gene: TRBV7-9
CDR3 length: 13
D gene: NA
CDR3 protein: CASSSPVGTEAFF
CDR3 DNA: TGTGCCAGCAGCTCGCCGGTGGGCACTGAAGCTTTCTTT

clone size: NA
J gene: TRBJ2-3
V gene: TRBV11-3
CDR3 length: 17
D gene: TRBD2
CDR3 protein: CASSPGLAGPSTDTQYF
CDR3 DNA: TGTGCCAGCAGCCCGGGACTAGCGGGACCAAGCACAGATACGCAGTATTTT

clone size: few
J gene: TRBJ2-4
V gene: TRBV28
CDR3 length: 14
D gene: NA
CDR3 protein: CASSLMGQVNIQYF
CDR3 DNA: TGTGCCAGCAGTTTAATGGGGCAGGTTAACATTCAGTACTTC

clone size: NA
J gene: TRBJ1-2
V gene: TRBV7-9
CDR3 length: 14
D gene: TRBD1
CDR3 protein: CASSQTGQGNGYTF
CDR3 DNA: TGTGCCAGCAGCCAAACGGGACAGGGGAATGGCTACACCTTC

clone size: NA
J gene: TRBJ1-5
V gene: TRBV19
CDR3 length: 16
D gene: NA
CDR3 protein: CASSIITTGSNQPQHF
CDR3 DNA: TGTGCCAGTAGTATAATAACGACTGGTAGCAATCAGCCCCAGCATTTT

clone size: few
J gene: TRBJ2-3
V gene: TRBV27
CDR3 length: 16
D gene: TRBD2
CDR3 protein: CASSVFSGSATDTQYF
CDR3 DNA: TGTGCCAGCAGTGTATTTAGCGGGAGTGCGACAGATACGCAGTATTTT

clone size: NA
J gene: TRBJ2-7
V gene: TRBV7-2
CDR3 length: 15
D gene: TRBD2
CDR3 protein: CASNLGRALSYEQYF
CDR3 DNA: TGTGCCAGCAACTTAGGGAGGGCGCTCTCCTACGAGCAGTACTTC

clone size: few
J gene: TRBJ2-7
V gene: TRBV3-1
CDR3 length: 17
D gene: NA
CDR3 protein: CASSQNIRPVEGGEQYF
CDR3 DNA: TGTGCCAGCAGCCAAAACATAAGACCAGTGGAAGGTGGAGAGCAGTACTTC

clone size: few
J gene: TRBJ2-1
V gene: TRBV7-3
CDR3 length: 14
D gene: TRBD1
CDR3 protein: CASSLSLDRGEQFF
CDR3 DNA: TGTGCCAGCAGCTTAAGCCTCGACAGGGGTGAGCAGTTCTTC

clone size: few
J gene: TRBJ2-7
V gene: TRBV4-2
CDR3 length: 18
D gene: NA
CDR3 protein: CASSQDLVGDDVSYEQYF
CDR3 DNA: TGTGCCAGCAGCCAAGATTTAGTAGGGGATGATGTCTCCTACGAGCAGTACTTC

clone size: NA
J gene: TRBJ1-3
V gene: TRBV12-3/TRBV12-4
CDR3 length: 18
D gene: NA
CDR3 protein: CASSLALRGLSSGNTIYF
CDR3 DNA: TGTGCCAGCAGTTTAGCGCTAAGGGGACTAAGCTCTGGAAACACCATATATTTT

clone size: few
J gene: TRBJ1-1
V gene: TRBV14
CDR3 length: 18
D gene: TRBD1
CDR3 protein: CASSQEAGTGWGNTEAFF
CDR3 DNA: TGTGCCAGCAGCCAAGAAGCGGGGACAGGGTGGGGTAATACTGAAGCTTTCTTT

clone size: NA
J gene: TRBJ2-5
V gene: TRBV7-2
CDR3 length: 17
D gene: TRBD2
CDR3 protein: CASSLDPLAVKQETQYF
CDR3 DNA: TGTGCCAGCAGCTTAGACCCACTAGCGGTAAAACAAGAGACCCAGTACTTC

clone size: NA
J gene: TRBJ1-1
V gene: TRBV6-2/TRBV6-3
CDR3 length: 14
D gene: NA
CDR3 protein: CASSESTGKTEAFF
CDR3 DNA: TGTGCCAGCAGCGAATCCACAGGGAAAACTGAAGCTTTCTTT

clone size: few
J gene: TRBJ1-1
V gene: TRBV6-2/TRBV6-3
CDR3 length: 17
D gene: TRBD1
CDR3 protein: CASSYPRTGGFTDEAFF
CDR3 DNA: TGTGCCAGCAGTTACCCCCGGACAGGGGGCTTCACGGATGAAGCTTTCTTT

clone size: few
J gene: TRBJ2-5
V gene: TRBV12-3/TRBV12-4
CDR3 length: 14
D gene: NA
CDR3 protein: CASSRTGKAETQYF
CDR3 DNA: TGTGCCAGCAGTCGGACGGGGAAGGCAGAGACCCAGTACTTC

clone size: few
J gene: TRBJ2-4
V gene: TRBV30
CDR3 length: 17
D gene: NA
CDR3 protein: CAWSTNNGASALNIQYF
CDR3 DNA: TGTGCCTGGAGTACAAACAACGGGGCTTCGGCTTTAAACATTCAGTACTTC

clone size: NA
J gene: TRBJ1-1
V gene: TRBV2
CDR3 length: 13
D gene: NA
CDR3 protein: CASRGEGGTEAFF
CDR3 DNA: TGTGCCAGCAGGGGGGAGGGAGGCACTGAAGCTTTCTTT

clone size: NA
J gene: TRBJ2-5
V gene: TRBV13
CDR3 length: 17
D gene: NA
CDR3 protein: CASSSRSRSRLQETQYF
CDR3 DNA: TGTGCCAGCAGCTCGCGCTCCAGGTCGAGGCTCCAAGAGACCCAGTACTTC

clone size: few
J gene: TRBJ1-5
V gene: TRBV28
CDR3 length: 13
D gene: NA
CDR3 protein: CASSPTQVQPQHF
CDR3 DNA: TGTGCCAGCAGTCCGACACAGGTTCAGCCCCAGCATTTT

clone size: NA
J gene: TRBJ1-2
V gene: TRBV10-3
CDR3 length: 15
D gene: NA
CDR3 protein: CATSESGGLGYGYTF
CDR3 DNA: TGTGCCACCAGTGAGTCCGGGGGGCTAGGCTATGGCTACACCTTC

clone size: NA
J gene: TRBJ1-5
V gene: TRBV10-3
CDR3 length: 13
D gene: NA
CDR3 protein: CAIGGGRNQPQHF
CDR3 DNA: TGTGCCATCGGAGGGGGTCGCAATCAGCCCCAGCATTTT

clone size: few
J gene: TRBJ1-5
V gene: TRBV28
CDR3 length: 13
D gene: NA
CDR3 protein: CASLSQNNQPQHF
CDR3 DNA: TGTGCCAGCCTTTCACAGAACAATCAGCCCCAGCATTTT

clone size: NA
J gene: TRBJ2-5
V gene: TRBV7-8
CDR3 length: 16
D gene: NA
CDR3 protein: CASSKMILQGKETQYF
CDR3 DNA: TGTGCCAGCAGCAAAATGATACTACAGGGCAAAGAGACCCAGTACTTC

clone size: NA
J gene: TRBJ2-1
V gene: TRBV7-6
CDR3 length: 13
D gene: NA
CDR3 protein: CASSPWTNNEQFF
CDR3 DNA: TGTGCCAGCAGCCCCTGGACCAACAATGAGCAGTTCTTC

clone size: NA
J gene: TRBJ1-2
V gene: TRBV10-3
CDR3 length: 14
D gene: NA
CDR3 protein: CAISAGAGVDGYTF
CDR3 DNA: TGTGCCATCAGTGCGGGTGCAGGGGTCGATGGCTACACCTTC

clone size: many
J gene: TRBJ1-4
V gene: TRBV5-1
CDR3 length: 14
D gene: NA
CDR3 protein: CASSLEGLGEKLFF
CDR3 DNA: TGCGCCAGCAGCTTGGAGGGGCTGGGCGAAAAACTGTTTTTT

clone size: NA
J gene: TRBJ2-7
V gene: TRBV20-1
CDR3 length: 13
D gene: NA
CDR3 protein: CSANGDLSYEQYF
CDR3 DNA: TGCAGTGCTAACGGGGACCTCTCCTACGAGCAGTACTTC

clone size: NA
J gene: TRBJ2-7
V gene: TRBV5-4
CDR3 length: 14
D gene: NA
CDR3 protein: CASSPTTGRYEQYF
CDR3 DNA: TGTGCCAGCAGCCCCACGACAGGGAGGTACGAGCAGTACTTC

clone size: few
J gene: TRBJ1-6
V gene: TRBV28
CDR3 length: 19
D gene: TRBD1
CDR3 protein: CASSLFRTGDSSYNSPLHF
CDR3 DNA: TGTGCCAGCAGTTTATTTCGGACAGGGGATAGCTCCTATAATTCACCCCTCCACTTT